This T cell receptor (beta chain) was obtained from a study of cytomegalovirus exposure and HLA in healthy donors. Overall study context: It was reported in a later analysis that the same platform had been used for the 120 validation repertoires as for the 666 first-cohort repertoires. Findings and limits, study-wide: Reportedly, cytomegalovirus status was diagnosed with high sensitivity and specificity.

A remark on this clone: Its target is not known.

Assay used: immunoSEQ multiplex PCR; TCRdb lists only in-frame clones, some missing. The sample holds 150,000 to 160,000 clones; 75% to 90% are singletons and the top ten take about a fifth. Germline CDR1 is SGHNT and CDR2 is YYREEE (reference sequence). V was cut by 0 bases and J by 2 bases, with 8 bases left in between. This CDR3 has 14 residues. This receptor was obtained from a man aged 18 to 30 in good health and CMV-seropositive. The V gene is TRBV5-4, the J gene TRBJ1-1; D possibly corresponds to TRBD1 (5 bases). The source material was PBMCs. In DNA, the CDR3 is TGTGCCAGCAGCTTGGAGACAGACAACACTGAAGCTTTCTTT. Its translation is CASSLETDNTEAFF.